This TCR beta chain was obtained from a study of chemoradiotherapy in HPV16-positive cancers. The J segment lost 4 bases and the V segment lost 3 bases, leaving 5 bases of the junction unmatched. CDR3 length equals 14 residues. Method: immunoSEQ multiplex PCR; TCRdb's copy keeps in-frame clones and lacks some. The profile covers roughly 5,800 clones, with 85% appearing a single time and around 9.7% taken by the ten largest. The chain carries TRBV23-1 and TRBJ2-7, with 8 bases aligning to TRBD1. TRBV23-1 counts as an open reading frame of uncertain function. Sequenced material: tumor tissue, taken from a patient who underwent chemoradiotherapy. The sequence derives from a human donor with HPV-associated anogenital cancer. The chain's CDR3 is CASSHRQGFYEQYF. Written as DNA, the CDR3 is TGCGCCAGCAGTCATCGACAGGGGTTTTACGAGCAGTACTTC.